This T cell receptor (beta chain) was retrieved from a study of T cells in Graves' hyperthyroidism and ophthalmopathy. V shed 5 bases and J shed 6 bases, with 13 bases lying between them. The CDR3 covers 14 residues. Germline assignment: CDR1 SGHTA and CDR2 FQGNSA. This clonotype has ten or more counts. The source material, RNA transcripts, was used to amplify TCR beta CDR3 regions. The HTBI set primed first-round TCR CDR3 RT-PCR. TCRdb itself ran the multiplex PCR reads through MiXCR, one entry per CDR3 protein. The sample yields 600,000 to 900,000 distinct CDR3 sequences, roughly 15% seen once. Sequencing was performed on blood. The gene calls are TRBV7-2 and TRBJ1-4; possible D gene TRBD1, 5 bases. The receptor comes from a man aged 18 to 35 with Graves' hyperthyroidism. The CDR3 loop is CASSPRRDYEKLFF. The CDR3 DNA reads as TGTGCCAGCAGCCCCCGGAGGGACTATGAAAAACTGTTTTTT.